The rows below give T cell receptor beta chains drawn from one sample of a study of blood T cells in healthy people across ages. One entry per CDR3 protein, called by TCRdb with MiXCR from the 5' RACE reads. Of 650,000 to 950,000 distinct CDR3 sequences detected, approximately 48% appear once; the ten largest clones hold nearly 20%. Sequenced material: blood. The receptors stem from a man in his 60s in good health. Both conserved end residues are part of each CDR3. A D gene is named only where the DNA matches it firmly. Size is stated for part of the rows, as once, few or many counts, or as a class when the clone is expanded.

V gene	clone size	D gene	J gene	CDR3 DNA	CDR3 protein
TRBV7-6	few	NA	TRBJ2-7	TGTGCCAGCAGAGGGACGCCAGAGGCCTACGAGCAGTACTTC	CASRGTPEAYEQYF
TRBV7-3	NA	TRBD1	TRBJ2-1	TGTGCCAGCAGCTTAGGGTTCGGGACAGGGGGTTTGGATGAGCAGTTCTTC	CASSLGFGTGGLDEQFF
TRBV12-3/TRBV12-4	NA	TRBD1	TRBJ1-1	TGTGCCAGCAGTTTAGATCGGACAGGGGTAACTGAAGCTTTCTTT	CASSLDRTGVTEAFF
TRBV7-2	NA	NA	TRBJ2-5	TGTGCCAGCAGCCCGCTTCCCTCAGTATTAGAGACCCAGTACTTC	CASSPLPSVLETQYF
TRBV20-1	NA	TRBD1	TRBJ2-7	TGCAGTGCTAGAGATCCAACCGGGACAGACTACGAGCAGTACTTC	CSARDPTGTDYEQYF
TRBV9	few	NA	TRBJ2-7	TGTGCCAGCAGCGGCAGCGACTCCTACGAGCAGTACTTC	CASSGSDSYEQYF
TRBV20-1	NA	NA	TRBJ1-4	TGCAGTGCCCGCCTGGGGGATCAGCTGTTTTTT	CSARLGDQLFF
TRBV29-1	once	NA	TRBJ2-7	TGCAGCGTTCAAAGGGGAGGCTCCTACAATGAGCAGTACTTC	CSVQRGGSYNEQYF
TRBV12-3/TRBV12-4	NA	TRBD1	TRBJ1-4	TGTGCCAGCACCTCTTCCCGGGACAGTAATGAAAAACTGTTTTTT	CASTSSRDSNEKLFF
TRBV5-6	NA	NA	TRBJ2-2	TGTGCCAGCAGCTTTGACTCCCTTGGGGAGGAGCTGTTTTTT	CASSFDSLGEELFF
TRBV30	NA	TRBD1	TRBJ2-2	TGTGCCGGAACAGGGGGTACCGGGGAGCTGTTTTTT	CAGTGGTGELFF
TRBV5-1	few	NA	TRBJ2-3	TGCGCCAGCAGCTTAGGGAATTCAGCAGATACGCAGTATTTT	CASSLGNSADTQYF
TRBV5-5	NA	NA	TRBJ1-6	TGTGCCAGCAGCTGGACCGACGATTCACCCCTCCACTTT	CASSWTDDSPLHF
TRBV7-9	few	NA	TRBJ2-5	TGTGCCAGCATGGGCCGGATGGAGACCCAGTACTTC	CASMGRMETQYF
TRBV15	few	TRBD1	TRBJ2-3	TGTGCCACCAGCAGGGCCCCCCGGACAGGGACCACAGATACGCAGTATTTT	CATSRAPRTGTTDTQYF
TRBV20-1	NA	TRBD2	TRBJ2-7	TGCAGTGCTAGGGGGGAGCGGGGGGAATACGAGCAGTACTTC	CSARGERGEYEQYF
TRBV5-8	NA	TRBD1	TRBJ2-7	TGTGCCAGCAGCTTGGCGACAGGGCCCGCCTACGAGCAGTACTTC	CASSLATGPAYEQYF
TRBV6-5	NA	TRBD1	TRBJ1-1	TGTGCCAGCAGCGGACAGGGGATTAAAGCTTTCTTT	CASSGQGIKAFF
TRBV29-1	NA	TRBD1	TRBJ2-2	TGCAGCGTTGAGTTGGGGACAGGAGGAACCGGGGAGCTGTTTTTT	CSVELGTGGTGELFF
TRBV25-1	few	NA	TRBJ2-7	TGTGCCAGCAGCCGCATCGGGGTCTACGAGCAGTACTTC	CASSRIGVYEQYF
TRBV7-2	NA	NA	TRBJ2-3	TGTGCCAGCAGCCTGTCGACTAGATCAGATACGCAGTATTTT	CASSLSTRSDTQYF
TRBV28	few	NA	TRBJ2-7	TGTGCCAGCAGTTTAGGAGGTGACAGGTCCTACGAGCAGTACTTC	CASSLGGDRSYEQYF
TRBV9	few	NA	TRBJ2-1	TGTGCCAGCAGCAGCATCGCGGGAAGATACAATGAGCAGTTCTTC	CASSSIAGRYNEQFF
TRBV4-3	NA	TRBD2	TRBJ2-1	TGCGCCAGCAGCCCCCGATTAAGTAGCGGGGGGACAAATGAGCAGTTCTTC	CASSPRLSSGGTNEQFF
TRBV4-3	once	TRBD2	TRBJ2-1	TGCACCAGCAGCCAAGCCCTAAGCGGGGGGGTCGATGAGCAGTTCTTC	CTSSQALSGGVDEQFF
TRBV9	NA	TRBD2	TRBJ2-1	TGTGCCAGCAGCGTAGTTAGCGGGGGGGTGAATGAGCAGTTCTTC	CASSVVSGGVNEQFF
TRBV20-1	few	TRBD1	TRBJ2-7	TGCAGTGCTAGGGACAGGGGCCTCCGGGGCGAGCAGTACTTC	CSARDRGLRGEQYF
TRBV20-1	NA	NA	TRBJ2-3	TGCAGTGCAGTGGTTCGGAGCGGCACAGATACGCAGTATTTT	CSAVVRSGTDTQYF
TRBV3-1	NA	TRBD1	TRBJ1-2	TGTGCCAGCAGCCCCGGACAGGGGAAAGGAAGAGATGGCTACACCTTC	CASSPGQGKGRDGYTF
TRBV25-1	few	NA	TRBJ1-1	TGTGCCAGCATCTCTGGACAGTCGAACACTGAAGCTTTCTTT	CASISGQSNTEAFF
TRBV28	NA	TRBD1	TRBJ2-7	TGTGCCAGCGCTACCGGGACAGCCCTCTACGAGCAGTACTTC	CASATGTALYEQYF
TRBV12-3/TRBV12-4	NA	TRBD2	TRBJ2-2	TGTGCCAGCAGTATTCTAGCGGGGGGCCGAACCGGGGAGCTGTTTTTT	CASSILAGGRTGELFF
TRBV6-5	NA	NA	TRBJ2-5	TGTGCCAGCTCCCCCTCCCTAGCCTATCAGGAGGCCCAGTACTTC	CASSPSLAYQEAQYF
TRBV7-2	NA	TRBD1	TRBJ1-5	TGTGCCAGCAGCCCTAGGACAGGTAATCAGCCCCAGCATTTT	CASSPRTGNQPQHF
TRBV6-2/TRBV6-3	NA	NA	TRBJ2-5	TGTGCCAGCAGGGAGTACGGGGGCCGGCAAGAGACCCAGTACTTC	CASREYGGRQETQYF
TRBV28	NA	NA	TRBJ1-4	TGTGCCAGCAGCAGGCGACCAACTTATGAAAAACTGTTTTTT	CASSRRPTYEKLFF
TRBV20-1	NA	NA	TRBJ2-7	TGCAGTGCTAAAAGACACGACCGGTACGAGCAGTACTTC	CSAKRHDRYEQYF
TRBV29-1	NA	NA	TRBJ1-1	TGCAGCGTTGACGAACAGGGCGCGGGCACTGAAGCTTTCTTT	CSVDEQGAGTEAFF
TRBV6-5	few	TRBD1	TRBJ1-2	TGTGCCAGCAGTTTCGCCGGGACAGGGGGGAGGTATGGCTACACCTTC	CASSFAGTGGRYGYTF
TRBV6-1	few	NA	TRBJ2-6	TGTGCCAGCAGACCAAAGGGTGCTGGGGCCAACGTCCTGACTTTC	CASRPKGAGANVLTF
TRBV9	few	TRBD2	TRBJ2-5	TGTGCCAGCAGCGCGAGGCCCTTAGCGGGAGGTTCGAAGGAGACCCAGTACTTC	CASSARPLAGGSKETQYF
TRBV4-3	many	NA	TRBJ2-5	TGCGCCAGCAGCCAAGATTTTAGGGGGGAAGAGACCCAGTACTTC	CASSQDFRGEETQYF
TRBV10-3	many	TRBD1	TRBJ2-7	TGTGCCATCAGGAGTCCGGGACAGGGGTCCTACGAGCAGTACTTC	CAIRSPGQGSYEQYF
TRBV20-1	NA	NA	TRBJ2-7	TGCAGTGCTAGAGATCGGGGTAGTTGGTTTGAGCAGTACTTC	CSARDRGSWFEQYF
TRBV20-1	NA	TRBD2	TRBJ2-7	TGCAGTGCCCAGGGGCTAGCGGGGGGGAGCTCCTACGAGCAGTACTTC	CSAQGLAGGSSYEQYF
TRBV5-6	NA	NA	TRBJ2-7	TGTGCCAGCAGCTTGAGCTCGTCCCTGTACCGCTCCTACGAGCAGTACTTC	CASSLSSSLYRSYEQYF
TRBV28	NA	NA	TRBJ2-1	TGTGCCAGCAGTCCTCCAACCGGGACCCGGAATGAGCAGTTCTTC	CASSPPTGTRNEQFF
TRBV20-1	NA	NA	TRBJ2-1	TGCAGTGCCACGCGGACAGACCACAATGAGCAGTTCTTC	CSATRTDHNEQFF
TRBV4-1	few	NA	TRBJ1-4	TGCGCCAGCAGCGCCCTTGGTGGGGATGAAAAACTGTTTTTT	CASSALGGDEKLFF
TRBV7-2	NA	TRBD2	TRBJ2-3	TGTGCCAGCAGCTTAGGGGTAGCGGGGGGTTTCCCCACGGATACGCAGTATTTT	CASSLGVAGGFPTDTQYF
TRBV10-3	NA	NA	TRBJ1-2	TGTGCCATCAGGGGCCGTGGCCAGGGGAATGGCTACACCTTC	CAIRGRGQGNGYTF
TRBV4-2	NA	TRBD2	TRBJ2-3	TGTGTCAGCAGCCAAGCGGGCCGGACTAGCGGGGGGTCCACAGATACGCAGTATTTT	CVSSQAGRTSGGSTDTQYF
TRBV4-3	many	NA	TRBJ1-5	TGCGCCAGCAGCCAAGACAATAGCAATCAGCCCCAGCATTTT	CASSQDNSNQPQHF